The clone carrying this T cell receptor beta chain was counted only a few times. What it binds is not known. Germline lookup yields CDR1 MNHEY and CDR2 SMNVEV (reference sequence). J was trimmed by 7 bases and V by 5 bases; bases with no gene match: 4. There are 15 residues in the CDR3. TCRdb's table, derived via immunoSEQ multiplex PCR, lists solely in-frame clones and lacks some. The data contain some 36,000 clones, approximately 74% of them singletons. This specimen comes from a study of early stage breast cancer tumors. Overall study context: Of around 15 invasive breast tumors, about twelve were hormone receptor-positive, HER2-negative. Whole-study results and caveats: Chain pairing and CD4, CD8 or FOXP3 expression were not captured.

The receptor comes from a person between 55 and 69 years old with breast cancer. The V call is TRBV27, the J call TRBJ2-1, with 14 bases fitting TRBD2. Sequenced sample: blood. The CDR3 sequence: CASSTGTSGSNEQFF. As DNA, the CDR3 is TGTGCCAGCAGTACCGGGACTAGCGGGAGTAATGAGCAGTTCTTC.